This entry features one T cell receptor (beta chain) sequence. Its antigen remains unidentified. The PCR had 60 Vbeta and 13 Jbeta primers. TCRdb's copy holds only in-frame clones and misses some; the assay was immunoSEQ multiplex PCR. The sample holds around 200,000 clones, roughly 80% seen once. This sample was taken from a study of cytomegalovirus exposure and HLA in healthy donors. Overall study context: Earlier findings included roughly 120 million unique TCR beta sequences obtained from about 180 million T cells. Study outcomes and limitations: The authors listed about 170 TCR beta chains as cytomegalovirus-associated. Most TCR sequences were uncommon, yet certain public TCRs appeared in many donors.

Germline CDR1 MDHEN, CDR2 SYDVKM. The V end was cut by 5 bases, the J end by 4 bases, with 18 bases between. The CDR3 has 15 amino acids. The chain employs TRBV28 and TRBJ2-7, with a possible D match to TRBD1 (6 bases). The sample consisted of PBMCs. This clonotype was sampled from a man aged 50-59 years in good health and CMV-seronegative. Here the CDR3 DNA reads TGTGCCAGCAGTCCGCAACTAGGGACAACGTACGAGCAGTACTTC. Its protein is CASSPQLGTTYEQYF.